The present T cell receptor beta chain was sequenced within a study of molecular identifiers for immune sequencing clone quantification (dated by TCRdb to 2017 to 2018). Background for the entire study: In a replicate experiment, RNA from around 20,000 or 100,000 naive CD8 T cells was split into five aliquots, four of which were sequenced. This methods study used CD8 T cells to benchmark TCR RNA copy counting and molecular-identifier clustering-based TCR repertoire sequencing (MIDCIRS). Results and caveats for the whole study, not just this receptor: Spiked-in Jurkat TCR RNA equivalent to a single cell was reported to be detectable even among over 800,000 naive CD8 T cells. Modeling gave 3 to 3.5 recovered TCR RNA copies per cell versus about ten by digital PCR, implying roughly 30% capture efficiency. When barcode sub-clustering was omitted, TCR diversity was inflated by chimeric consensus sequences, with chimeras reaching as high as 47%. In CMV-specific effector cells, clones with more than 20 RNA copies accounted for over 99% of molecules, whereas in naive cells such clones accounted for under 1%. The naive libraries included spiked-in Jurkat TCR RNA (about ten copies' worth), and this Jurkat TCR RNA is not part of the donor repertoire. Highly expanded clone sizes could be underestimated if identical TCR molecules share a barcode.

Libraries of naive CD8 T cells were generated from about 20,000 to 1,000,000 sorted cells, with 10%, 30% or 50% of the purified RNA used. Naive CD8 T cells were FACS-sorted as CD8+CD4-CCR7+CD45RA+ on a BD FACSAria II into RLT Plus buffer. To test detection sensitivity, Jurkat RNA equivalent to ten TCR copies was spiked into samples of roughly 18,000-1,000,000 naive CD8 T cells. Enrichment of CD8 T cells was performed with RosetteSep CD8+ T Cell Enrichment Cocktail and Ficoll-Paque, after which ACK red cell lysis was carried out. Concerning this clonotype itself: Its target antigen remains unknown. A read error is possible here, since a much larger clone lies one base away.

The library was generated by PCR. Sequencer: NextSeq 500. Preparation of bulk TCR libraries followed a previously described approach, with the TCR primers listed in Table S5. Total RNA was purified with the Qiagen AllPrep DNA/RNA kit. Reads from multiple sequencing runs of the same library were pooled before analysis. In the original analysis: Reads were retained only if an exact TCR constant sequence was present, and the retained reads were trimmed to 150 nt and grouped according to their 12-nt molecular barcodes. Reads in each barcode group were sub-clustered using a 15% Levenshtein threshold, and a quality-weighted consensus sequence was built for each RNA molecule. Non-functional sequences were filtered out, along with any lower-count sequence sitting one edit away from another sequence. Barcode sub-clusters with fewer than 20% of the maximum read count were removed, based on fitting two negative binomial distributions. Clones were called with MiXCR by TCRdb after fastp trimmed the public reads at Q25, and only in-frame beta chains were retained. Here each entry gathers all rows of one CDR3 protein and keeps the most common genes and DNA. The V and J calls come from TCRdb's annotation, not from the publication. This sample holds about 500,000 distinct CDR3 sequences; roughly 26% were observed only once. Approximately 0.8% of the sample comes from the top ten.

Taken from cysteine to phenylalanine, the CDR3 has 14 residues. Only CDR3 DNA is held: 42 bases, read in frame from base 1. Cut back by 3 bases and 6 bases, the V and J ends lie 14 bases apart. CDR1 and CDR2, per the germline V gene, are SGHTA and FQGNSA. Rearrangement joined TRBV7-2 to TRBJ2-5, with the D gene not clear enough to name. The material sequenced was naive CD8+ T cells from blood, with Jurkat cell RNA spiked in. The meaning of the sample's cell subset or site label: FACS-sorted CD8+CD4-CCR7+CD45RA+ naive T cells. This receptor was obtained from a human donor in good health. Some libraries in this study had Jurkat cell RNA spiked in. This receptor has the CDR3 CASSFESPPQTQYF. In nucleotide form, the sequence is TGTGCCAGCAGCTTTGAGTCCCCCCCGCAGACCCAGTACTTC.